A selection of T cell receptor beta chains follows, all from one sample in a study of beta chain features in type 1 diabetes. Only in-frame clones appear in the TCRdb table, and some are missing; sequencing was by immunoSEQ multiplex PCR. The table has 600,000 to 650,000 clones, about a sixth seen once. The sequenced sample consisted of naive CD4+ T cells from blood. Receptor source: a man in his late teens or twenties in good health. Each CDR3 is given without its conserved first and last residue. Fields, in order: V gene, J gene, CDR3 protein.

>TRBV7-9|TRBJ2-1
ASSSLASGRYNEQF
>TRBV2|TRBJ2-4
ASTEGLAGLAKNIQY
>TRBV28|TRBJ1-1
ASSRSGDTEAF
>TRBV29-1|TRBJ2-1
SVAGLAGGLGYNEQF
>TRBV19|TRBJ2-1
ASTYQQGRFHGEQF
>TRBV4-2|TRBJ2-7
ASSQDPSGSSYEQY
>TRBV7-2|TRBJ2-7
ASSQGGAGEQY
>TRBV5-1|TRBJ1-1
ASSLVVREEGWTEAF
>TRBV18|TRBJ2-7
ASSGGNEQY
>TRBV14|TRBJ2-2
ASSRGLAGRTGELF
>TRBV28|TRBJ2-7
ATLESSYEQY
>TRBV19|TRBJ2-1
ASQQLNEQF
>TRBV5-1|TRBJ1-5
ASSPGRWGNQPQH
>TRBV7-9|TRBJ2-2
ASSSGSNTGELF
>TRBV25-1|TRBJ2-7
ASSDPAVSYEQY
>TRBV11-2|TRBJ1-1
ASKSIQGSYTEAF
>TRBV6-5|TRBJ1-5
ASSSDRNSNQPQH